Below, 9 T cell receptor beta chains from the same sample are listed, as sequenced in a study of cytomegalovirus exposure and HLA in healthy donors. Researchers ran the PCR with 60 Vbeta and 13 Jbeta primers. Some clones are missing from TCRdb's copy, which holds only in-frame ones; the method was immunoSEQ multiplex PCR. This table holds 100,000 to 150,000 clones, more than 9% found once. The sample consisted of PBMCs. The receptors stem from a woman aged 18-29 years in good health and CMV-seropositive.

This clone has only a few counts. This chain joins TRBV30 and TRBJ1-5, with TRBD1 identical over 9 bases. This CDR3 comprises 13 residues. CDR1 is GTSNPN and CDR2 is SVGIG in the germline V gene (reference sequence). J gave up 7 bases and V 7 bases, and 8 bases lay outside the gene matches. CDR3 loop: CAFDRGSGQPQHF. Here the CDR3 DNA reads TGTGCCTTCGACAGGGGGTCGGGACAGCCCCAGCATTTT.

This clone was seen a few times. The chain joins TRBV11-2 to TRBJ2-7; D perhaps matches TRBD1 (6 bases). CDR3 size: 13 residues. Germline V gene data show CDR1 as SGHAT and CDR2 as FQNNGV. Trimming shortened V by 8 bases and J by 5 bases, and 16 bases separated the two germline ends. The CDR3 DNA follows: TGTGCCAGCGGGGGCCAGGGGTCCAACGAGCAGTACTTC. Its translation is CASGGQGSNEQYF.

This clone was found a few times. J is TRBJ2-1 and V is TRBV5-5; no clear D. Looked up from germline, CDR1 is SGHKS and CDR2 is YYEKEE (reference sequence). The CDR3 is 16 residues long. Trimming pared 0 bases from V and 5 bases from J, leaving 15 bases between. The CDR3 sequence is CASSLVALSSHNEQFF. CDR3 DNA sequence: TGTGCCAGCAGCTTGGTGGCTCTCAGTAGCCACAATGAGCAGTTCTTC.

This clone came up a few times. The J gene is TRBJ2-1, the V gene TRBV6-5; 7 nucleotides agree with TRBD1. Germline V lookup: CDR1 MNHEY, CDR2 SVGAGI. This CDR3 is built from 15 residues. With 0 bases clipped from V and 6 bases from J, the junction kept 5 bases outside the gene matches. In DNA form, the CDR3 reads TGTGCCAGCAGTTACTCGGCAGGGGGATTCAATGAGCAGTTCTTC. Translated, it gives CASSYSAGGFNEQFF.

The chain is built from TRBV7-3 and TRBJ2-7, with 8 bases aligning to TRBD1. Germline V lookup: CDR1 SGHTA, CDR2 FQGTGA. This CDR3 has 14 amino acids. The V and J ends lost 4 bases and 3 bases, in that order; junction bases with no gene match: 5. CDR3 amino acids: CASSSHGQGYEQYF. The CDR3 region has the DNA TGTGCCAGCAGCTCCCACGGACAGGGCTACGAGCAGTACTTC. Full variable domain (missing parts from reference TRBV7-3 and TRBJ2-7): GAGVSQTPSNKVTEKGKYVELRCDPISGHTALYWYRQSLGQGPEFLIYFQGTGAADDSGLPNDRFFAVRPEGSVSTLKIQRTERGDSAVYLCASSSHGQGYEQYFGPGTRLTVT.

The table lists this clone with a few counts. CDR3 bases: TGTGCCAGCTGGGCGGGAGATTTCCCATACGAGCAGTACTTC. This sequence encodes CASWAGDFPYEQYF. V gene TRBV5-4 combines with J gene TRBJ2-7; the match to TRBD2 covers 7 bases. Germline trimming cut 7 bases from V and 4 bases from J; bases unmatched to any gene: 11. This CDR3 has 14 amino acids. Germline V gives CDR1 SGHNT, CDR2 YYREEE (reference sequence).

Comment on this clone: A read error may account for a junction end that differs from germline. V is TRBV6-1 and J is TRBJ1-3; TRBD1 agrees at 8 bases. This CDR3 comprises 14 residues. Germline CDR1 MNHNS, CDR2 SASEGT. Here the CDR3 DNA reads TGTGCCAGCAGGACCGGACAGGGTGGAGACACCATATATTTT. Amino acids: CASRTGQGGDTIYF.

This clone has more than one count but fewer than ten. The V gene is TRBV5-1, the J gene TRBJ2-2; 7 positions agree with TRBD1. The V and J ends lost 4 bases and 6 bases, in that order; junction bases with no gene match: 12. This CDR3 comprises 16 residues. Germline V CDR1 and CDR2: SGHRS, YFSETQ. The CDR3 coding sequence is TGCGCCAGCAGCCCAGGGACAGCAACCCTCCCCGGGGAGCTGTTTTTT. Protein product: CASSPGTATLPGELFF. Supplemented by reference TRBV5-1 and TRBJ2-2, the full variable domain reads KAGVTQTPRYLIKTRGQQVTLSCSPISGHRSVSWYQQTPGQGLQFLFEYFSETQRNKGNFPGRFSGRQFSNSRSEMNVSTLELGDSALYLCASSPGTATLPGELFFGEGSRLTVL.

The J gene is TRBJ2-3, the V gene TRBV5-6, with 11 bases matching TRBD2. The CDR3 is 17 residues long. Trimming took 3 bases from V and 2 from J; bases not matched to a gene: 8. CDR1 and CDR2 (germline): SGHDT, YYEEEE. The CDR3 coding sequence is TGTGCCAGCAGCTACTCTAGCGGGAGGTTCCTCACAGATACGCAGTATTTT. Protein: CASSYSSGRFLTDTQYF.